This T cell receptor (beta chain) originates from a study of blood T cell repertoires in COVID-19. On the study more broadly: Acute-phase and convalescent COVID-19 samples originated in the United States, Italy and Spain. Sample material is recorded as cDNA or gDNA derived from T cells, B-cell-depleted T cells, or PBMCs.

Original data processing: Amplifying reference gene primers gave estimates of nucleated cell counts. Produced via immunoSEQ multiplex PCR; TCRdb's table is partial and in-frame only. That table supplies the V and J calls and clone size; D and trimming were determined from the DNA. The sample lists over 55,000 clones, about 70% occurring once. CDR1 and CDR2 (germline): SGHRS, YFSETQ. The CDR3 length is 17 residues. Germline trimming cut 5 bases from V and 1 base from J; bases unmatched to any gene: 11. The sample taken for sequencing was peripheral blood. The gene calls are TRBV5-1 and TRBJ2-2, with TRBD2 matching over 7 bases. The source is a woman aged 70 to 79 with acute or convalescent COVID-19. The chain's CDR3 is CASSRGRVGENTGELFF. In nucleotides, the CDR3 is TGCGCCAGCAGTCGTGGGAGGGTCGGCGAGAACACCGGGGAGCTGTTTTTT.